Reported below is one T cell receptor (beta chain). These data originate in a study of blood T cell repertoires in COVID-19. Germline CDR1 and CDR2: SEHNR and FQNEAQ (reference sequence). This CDR3 contains 13 residues. The germline V and J ends were trimmed by 8 bases and 2 bases, with 13 bases remaining between them. The table came from immunoSEQ multiplex PCR; TCRdb's copy has only in-frame clones and leaves some out. The sample shows hundreds of thousands of clones, approximately 89% of them seen only once. The specimen was peripheral blood. The sequence was collected from a woman aged 60-70 years with acute or convalescent COVID-19. The chain carries TRBV7-9 and TRBJ2-7; D is unresolved. The CDR3 DNA reads as TGTGCCAGCGAAGGCAGGTTCGCCTACGAGCAGTACTTC. It codes for CASEGRFAYEQYF.